This T cell receptor (beta chain) was profiled in a study of T-cell reconstitution after alpha-beta-depleted transplantation in children. Trimming removed 6 bases at V and 10 bases at J, with 23 bases between. Germline V gene sequence: CDR1 SNHLY, CDR2 FYNNEI. This CDR3 has 15 amino acids. This clonotype was seen at least ten times. Its antigen remains unknown. Unique molecular identifiers were used in preparing the TCRbeta library. TCRdb re-called the PCR reads through MiXCR, storing one row per CDR3 protein. The table shows approximately 500,000 distinct CDR3 sequences, with approximately 10% occurring only once. Findings of the study overall: Surviving recipient T cells and thymic progenitors underlay high day-60 TCRbeta diversity in some patients.

The source was PBMCs, collected before TCRalphabeta/CD19-depleted stem cell transplant. The chain uses TRBV2 and TRBJ2-3, with D possibly TRBD1 on 5 matching bases. This sequence originates from a child aged 2 to 10 with inherited bone marrow failure, due to receive a stem cell transplant. For the CDR3, the DNA is TGTGCCAGCAGGGAGACAGAGTTAAATGGGCGGTCGCAGTATTTT. Encoded protein: CASRETELNGRSQYF.